Sequencing of this T cell receptor (beta chain) was carried out in a study of cytomegalovirus exposure and HLA in healthy donors. The study, taken as a whole, reports: Some highly shared sequence variants likely arose as a pipeline artifact.

Primers included in the PCR were 60 Vbeta and 13 Jbeta primers. Assay used: immunoSEQ multiplex PCR; TCRdb lists only in-frame clones, some missing. The sample has 120,000 to 150,000 clones, about 80% seen once; the top ten hold 2% to 2.5%. Concerning this clone: The antigen remains unidentified.

Despite likely unrecorded immune exposures, the donors were nominally healthy at the time of sampling. V lost 3 bases, J lost 8 bases, and 12 bases lay in between. CDR1 is MNHEY and CDR2 is SMNVEV in the germline V gene (reference sequence). The length of the CDR3 is 13 residues. This receptor was taken from a man aged 25-45 years in good health and CMV-seronegative. The chain has TRBV27 and TRBJ2-3; possible D gene TRBD2, 5 bases. Material: PBMCs. The CDR3 loop reads CASSLPGDGTQYF. In nucleotides, the CDR3 is TGTGCCAGCAGTTTGCCCGGGGATGGTACGCAGTATTTT.